These 12 T cell receptor beta chains came from one sample sequenced in a study of blood T cells in healthy people across ages. With a J-beta primer mix and a sample-barcoded 5' primer, a second PCR ran about 7 to 11 cycles. TCRdb recomputed calls from the 5' RACE reads with MiXCR, one row per CDR3 protein. The sample has about 1.1 million distinct CDR3 sequences; around two fifths are singletons. The sample comprised blood. These TCRs come from a man younger than 30 in good health.

The chain uses TRBV12-3 or TRBV12-4 and TRBJ1-1, with D tentatively TRBD1 (5 bases). The ends were cut back, 1 base at V and 3 bases at J, with 12 bases in the middle. This CDR3 contains 15 residues. The CDR3 protein is CASSLVGLGHTEAFF. DNA of the CDR3: TGTGCCAGCAGTTTAGTAGGGCTGGGGCACACTGAAGCTTTCTTT.

Only one count was recorded for this clonotype. The chain links TRBV2 to TRBJ2-1; D not certain. The CDR3 is made up of 11 amino acids. CDR1 and CDR2 (germline): SNHLY, FYNNEI. Between the trimmed V and J ends, which lost 7 bases and 6 bases, there was a span of 7 bases. CDR3 protein: CASTSTNEQFF. The DNA for the CDR3 is TGTGCCAGCACTTCTACCAATGAGCAGTTCTTC.

This clonotype has more than one count but fewer than ten. The chain combines TRBV19 with TRBJ2-3; D uncertain. The CDR3 is made up of 15 amino acids. CDR1 is LNHDA, CDR2 SQIVND, per germline (reference sequence). V was trimmed by 7 bases and J by 0 bases, leaving 14 bases between them. This CDR3 reads CASTTTDPSTDTQYF. CDR3 coding DNA: TGTGCCAGTACCACGACGGATCCCAGCACAGATACGCAGTATTTT. Full variable domain (remainder filled in from reference TRBV19 and TRBJ2-3): DGGITQSPKYLFRKEGQNVTLSCEQNLNHDAMYWYRQDPGQGLRLIYYSQIVNDFQKGDIAEGYSVSREKKESFPLTVTSAQKNPTAFYLCASTTTDPSTDTQYFGPGTRLTVL.

The rearrangement uses TRBV12-5 and TRBJ2-3; 7 nucleotides line up with TRBD2. The germline V gene encodes CDR1 LGHNT and CDR2 FRNRAP. Losses at the gene ends were 3 bases for V and 4 bases for J; bases not matched to a gene: 1. The CDR3 is 13 amino acids. CDR3 region: CASGFGLADTQYF. CDR3 bases: TGTGCTAGTGGTTTCGGACTAGCAGATACGCAGTATTTT.

The chain couples TRBV15 to TRBJ2-5; 7 bases are a match to TRBD2. CDR3 length equals 15 residues. Germline-derived CDR1 and CDR2 are LNHNV and YYDKDF (reference sequence). Germline trimming cut 4 bases from V and 11 bases from J; bases unmatched to any gene: 16. The CDR3 DNA follows: TGTGCCACCAGCATCCTGGGGGGGGTGTTGAATGAGCAGTACTTC. The encoded protein is CATSILGGVLNEQYF.

The sample holds a few counts of this clonotype. The V gene is TRBV6-2 or TRBV6-3, the J gene TRBJ2-7, with 8 bases lining up with TRBD2. This CDR3 has 16 amino acids. The V gene end was trimmed by 4 bases and the J gene end by 0 bases; junction bases not matched to a gene: 8. Germline V gives CDR1 MNHEY, CDR2 SVGEGT. CDR3 coding DNA: TGTGCCAGCAGTTCCCCAGGAGGGACTAGCTCCTACGAGCAGTACTTC. This gives the protein CASSSPGGTSSYEQYF.

The chain couples TRBV5-1 to TRBJ1-4; D possibly corresponds to TRBD1 (5 bases). The CDR3 length is 14 residues. Trimming took 3 bases from V and 11 from J, leaving 17 bases between them. Germline V lookup: CDR1 SGHRS, CDR2 YFSETQ. This CDR3 is CASSWRTEKGKLFF. CDR3 sequence (DNA): TGCGCCAGCAGCTGGAGGACCGAGAAGGGGAAACTGTTTTTT.

This clonotype showed up just a few times. The genes are TRBV29-1 and TRBJ2-3; D may be TRBD2 (5 bases). This CDR3 spans 15 amino acids. Germline loops: CDR1 SQVTM, CDR2 ANQGSEA. The V end lost 1 base, the J end lost 5 bases, and 16 bases lay between the germline ends. In nucleotides, the CDR3 is TGCAGCGTTGAAGGGATACGGGGTCGTGGAGATACGCAGTATTTT. This sequence encodes CSVEGIRGRGDTQYF.

In its sample, this clonotype was seen a few times. The rearrangement links TRBV9 to TRBJ1-6; no firm D call. Looked up from germline, CDR1 is SGDLS and CDR2 is YYNGEE. This CDR3 contains 14 residues. Trimming took 4 bases from V and 5 from J, leaving 10 bases between them. The CDR3 is CASSRQADNSPLHF. The CDR3 nucleotides are TGTGCCAGCAGCCGCCAGGCAGATAATTCACCCCTCCACTTT.

Details on this clonotype: A read error may produce the germline difference seen at one junction end. V is TRBV4-3 and J is TRBJ1-5; no clear D gene. Germline CDR1 is LGHNA and CDR2 is YSLEER. This CDR3 comprises 17 residues. CDR3 region: CAGSQVRAEMSNQPQHF. In nucleotides, the CDR3 is TGCGCCGGCAGCCAAGTTCGGGCAGAGATGAGCAATCAGCCCCAGCATTTT.

V and J are TRBV20-1 and TRBJ2-1, with D uncertain. Germline V gene lookup returns CDR1 DFQATT and CDR2 SNEGSKA (reference sequence). Trimming shortened V by 0 bases and J by 0 bases, and 15 bases separated the two germline ends. The CDR3 consists of 17 residues. The CDR3 reads CSARDYPLERSYNEQFF. DNA for the CDR3: TGCAGTGCTAGAGATTACCCCCTCGAGCGCTCCTACAATGAGCAGTTCTTC.

Only a few counts were recorded for this clonotype. The chain uses TRBV7-2 and TRBJ2-1, with D possibly being TRBD2 (5 bases). The CDR3 sequence is 14 residues long. From germline, CDR1 is SGHTA and CDR2 FQGNSA. Trimming cost V 7 bases and J 8 bases, with 18 bases left between them. The CDR3 reads CASTSPAGLYEQFF. CDR3 bases: TGTGCCAGCACCTCCCCGGCGGGCTTGTATGAGCAGTTCTTC.